This is a list of T cell receptor beta chains from one sample in a study of blood T cell repertoires in COVID-19. Libraries were prepared by immunoSEQ multiplex PCR; TCRdb keeps only in-frame clonotypes and omits some of them. Among about 210,000 clones listed, approximately 82% were seen once. Sequenced: peripheral blood. The receptors shown here come from a woman in her forties or fifties with acute or convalescent COVID-19. CDR3s include the opening cysteine and the closing phenylalanine or tryptophan. D genes are given only for firm matches. A clone size is listed for some rows: how often the clone was seen (once, few, many), or a class if it is expanded.

TRBV28,-,-,TRBJ2-2,TGTGCCAGCATCTCGGAGGGGGCGAATTTCAACGGGGAGCTGTTTTTT,CASISEGANFNGELFF
TRBV27,once,TRBD1,TRBJ2-7,TGTGCCAGCAGTTTATACAGGGGGCGTTATTACGAGCAGTACTTC,CASSLYRGRYYEQYF
TRBV4-1,-,TRBD2,TRBJ2-7,TGCGCCAGCAGCCCGTCCGTGGCGGGGGACTCCTACGAGCAGTACTTC,CASSPSVAGDSYEQYF
TRBV6-5,-,TRBD2,TRBJ2-3,TGTGCCAGCAGTTACATAGCGGGAGAAGTAGATACGCAGTATTTT,CASSYIAGEVDTQYF
TRBV28,once,TRBD1,TRBJ2-7,TGTGCCAGCAGACGACAGGGGGCTTCGGGCTACGAGCAGTACTTC,CASRRQGASGYEQYF
TRBV18,-,-,TRBJ2-7,TGTGCCAGCTCACCCCCCTCCGCCGGCCTTCACAGCTACGAGCAGTACTTC,CASSPPSAGLHSYEQYF
TRBV19,-,-,TRBJ1-4,TGTGCCAGTAGAGAGGGCAGTCCAGCTAATGAAAAACTGTTTTTT,CASREGSPANEKLFF
TRBV11-2,-,-,TRBJ2-5,TGTGCCAGCAGCTCAGGGAGGGGGGAGACCCAGTACTTC,CASSSGRGETQYF
TRBV3-1/TRBV3-2,-,TRBD1,TRBJ1-1,TGTGCCAGCAGCCAAGCCAGGGGCTTATCTAAACAGGGGACGCACACTGAAGCTTTCTTT,CASSQARGLSKQGTHTEAFF
TRBV3-1/TRBV3-2,-,-,TRBJ1-1,TGTGCCAGCAGCCAAGTCGCGGCGAACACTGAAGCTTTCTTT,CASSQVAANTEAFF
TRBV5-6,once,TRBD1,TRBJ2-3,TGTGCCAGCAGCCTGAAGGGACAGGGGGCCGTAGATACGCAGTATTTT,CASSLKGQGAVDTQYF
TRBV24-1,-,-,TRBJ2-3,TGTGCCACCAGTGATAACAGGGGAGGAGATACGCAGTATTTT,CATSDNRGGDTQYF
TRBV6-1,-,-,TRBJ1-5,TGTGCCAGCAGTGAGTACGGTAGCAATCAGCCCCAGCATTTT,CASSEYGSNQPQHF
TRBV24-1,-,TRBD2,TRBJ2-2,TGTGCCACCAGTGCCGCTTCGGGATTACTAGCGGGAGGCACCGGGGAGCTGTTTTTT,CATSAASGLLAGGTGELFF
TRBV27,-,TRBD1,TRBJ2-3,TGTGCCAGCAGTTTATGGGAAGGGGGCAGGGATACGCAGTATTTT,CASSLWEGGRDTQYF
TRBV5-6,few,-,TRBJ2-5,TGTGCCAGCAGCGCCTTTATCTGGGCAAATCAAGAGACCCAGTACTTC,CASSAFIWANQETQYF
TRBV7-2,few,TRBD1,TRBJ2-7,TGTGCCAGCAGCCCTAGGACAGGGGGCGCAGTAGCCTTCGAGCAGTACTTC,CASSPRTGGAVAFEQYF
TRBV7-6,-,-,TRBJ2-7,TGTGCCAGCAGCTTAGGGGGGCCACCTAGATTC,CASSLGGPPRF
TRBV7-6,-,TRBD2,TRBJ2-3,TGTGCCAGCAGCCCGGGACTAGCGGGGCCTTTGACAGATACGCAGTATTTT,CASSPGLAGPLTDTQYF
TRBV30,-,TRBD2,TRBJ2-3,TGTGCCTGGAGAGGGGGTAGACTAGCGGGAGGGCCGGCAGATACGCAGTATTTT,CAWRGGRLAGGPADTQYF
TRBV3-1/TRBV3-2,-,TRBD2,TRBJ2-3,TGTGCCAGCAGCCCCCGGAACCTAGCGGGAGGTCCCAAGCAGAATACGCAGTATTTT,CASSPRNLAGGPKQNTQYF
TRBV27,-,TRBD1,TRBJ1-2,TGTGCCAGCAGTTTGGACAGGTTACGTGGCTACACCTTC,CASSLDRLRGYTF
TRBV9,once,-,TRBJ2-7,TGTGCCAGCAGCGTAGCAAACCAGCCGGAGGCCGAGCAGTACTTC,CASSVANQPEAEQYF
TRBV7-2,-,TRBD2,TRBJ2-1,TGTGCCAGCAGCCTCTTAAGCGGGAGGAATGAGCAGTTCTTC,CASSLLSGRNEQFF
TRBV6-1,-,TRBD1,TRBJ2-3,TGTGCCAGCAGTGAAAGGGGACAGCGCACAGATACGCAGTATTTT,CASSERGQRTDTQYF
TRBV25-1,few,-,TRBJ1-6,TGTGCCAGCAGTGAAGGTCAGGCATTCCATTCACCCCTCCACTTT,CASSEGQAFHSPLHF
TRBV28,-,TRBD2,TRBJ2-7,TGTGCCAGCACCGAGGGAGGGGTTCCCCCAGTACCTTTC,CASTEGGVPPVPF
TRBV6-6,-,-,TRBJ1-3,TGTGCCAGCAGTCCCCGGGGGGGCACCAGCTCTGGAAACACCATATATTTT,CASSPRGGTSSGNTIYF
TRBV5-6,-,-,TRBJ2-5,TGTGCCAGCAGCTCTGCAGGGATTCAAGAGACCCAGTACTTC,CASSSAGIQETQYF
TRBV4-1,-,-,TRBJ1-1,TGCGCCAGCAGCCAAGTGGATCGGGGTGGCACTGAAGCTTTCTTT,CASSQVDRGGTEAFF
TRBV9,-,-,TRBJ1-1,TGTGCCAGCAGCGTAGGCTCTAAGGAGGGAACTGAAGCTTTCTTT,CASSVGSKEGTEAFF
TRBV20-1,-,-,TRBJ1-5,TGCAGTGCTAGTTCGGGGGATCAGCCCCAGCATTTT,CSASSGDQPQHF
TRBV5-4,-,TRBD2,TRBJ2-1,TGTGCCAGCAGCTTGGGAAAGAGCGGGAGCTCCTACAATGAGCAGTTCTTC,CASSLGKSGSSYNEQFF
TRBV5-1,-,TRBD1,TRBJ1-4,TGCGCCAGCAGCTTGGCCCGGGACAGGGACCCCGGGAGACTGTTTTTT,CASSLARDRDPGRLFF
TRBV5-4,-,-,TRBJ2-1,TGTGCCAGCAACCATGGCACCTACAATGAGCAGTTCTTC,CASNHGTYNEQFF
TRBV6-5,-,TRBD1,TRBJ2-2,TGTGCCAGCAGTTACTCTAGCAGGGGGCCGACCGGGGAGCTGTTTTTT,CASSYSSRGPTGELFF